What follows are 28 T cell receptor beta chains derived from one specimen sequenced in a study of blood T cell repertoires in COVID-19. Repertoires were generated with immunoSEQ multiplex PCR, while TCRdb's copy carries only in-frame clones and drops some. Counted here are roughly 250,000 clones, 81% occurring once; the ten biggest clones make up under 3%. Sample: peripheral blood. These receptors were taken from an older woman with active or convalescent COVID-19.

This chain links TRBV6-1 with TRBJ1-6; TRBD1 matches at 9 bases. Germline loops: CDR1 MNHNS, CDR2 SASEGT. V shed 1 base, J shed 6 bases, and the junction held 10 bases outside the gene matches. The CDR3 length is 18 residues. The CDR3 nucleotides are TGTGCCAGCAGTGAAGTGTGGACAGGGGTCCTATCTAATTCACCCCTCCACTTT. Residues: CASSEVWTGVLSNSPLHF.

This chain uses TRBV5-6 with TRBJ2-7; 10 bases line up with TRBD1. This CDR3 is built from 14 residues. V was pared by 4 bases and J by 3 bases, with 4 bases of the junction left unmatched. Germline values: CDR1 SGHDT, CDR2 YYEEEE. This CDR3 is CASSGQGVNYEQYF. DNA for the CDR3: TGTGCCAGCAGCGGACAGGGGGTAAACTACGAGCAGTACTTC. Together with reference TRBV5-6 and TRBJ2-7, the CDR3 gives the full variable domain: DAGVTQSPTHLIKTRGQQVTLRCSPKSGHDTVSWYQQALGQGPQFIFQYYEEEERQRGNFPDRFSGHQFPNYSSELNVNALLLGDSALYLCASSGQGVNYEQYFGPGTRLTVT.

The chain joins TRBV6-5 to TRBJ1-2; D may be TRBD1 (5 bases). V was cut by 2 bases and J by 2 bases, with 15 bases left in between. This CDR3 spans 16 amino acids. Germline-derived CDR1 and CDR2 are MNHEY and SVGAGI. The DNA for the CDR3 is TGTGCCAGCAGTTACGATTGGTTAGGGGAAAACTATGGCTACACCTTC. Translating gives CASSYDWLGENYGYTF.

J is TRBJ1-3 and V is TRBV9, with unresolved D. Trimming took 0 bases from V and 2 from J, leaving 9 bases between them. CDR1 and CDR2 from the germline V gene are SGDLS and YYNGEE. This CDR3 has 15 residues. CDR3 nucleotides: TGTGCCAGCAGCGTAGCTCTAGGTCCTGGAAACACCATATATTTT. It specifies CASSVALGPGNTIYF.

This chain connects TRBV12-3 or TRBV12-4 to TRBJ1-4; D possibly corresponds to TRBD1 (5 bases). Trimming stripped 5 bases from V and 6 bases from J, with 10 bases between. The CDR3 is 13 amino acids. CDR3 sequence (DNA): TGTGCCAGCAGTACTCCCAGGGATGAAAAACTGTTTTTT. It yields the protein CASSTPRDEKLFF.

CDR3 DNA sequence: TGTGCCAGCAGCCTCTACGCTAGCGGGGCCTACTACGAGCAGTACTTC. Its protein product is CASSLYASGAYYEQYF. The V gene is TRBV9, the J gene TRBJ2-7; 9 bases match TRBD2. CDR1 is SGDLS, CDR2 YYNGEE, per germline. Trimming took 4 bases from V and 3 from J; bases not matched to a gene: 11. This CDR3 is built from 16 residues.

This rearrangement joins TRBV5-4 to TRBJ2-2; 9 bases are shared with TRBD1. CDR3 size: 18 residues. V shed 7 bases, J shed 2 bases, and the junction held 15 bases outside the gene matches. Germline lookup yields CDR1 SGHNT and CDR2 YYREEE (reference sequence). Written as DNA, the CDR3 is TGTGCCAGCTCCTCAGTCGGGGTAACAGGGGGCAACACCGGGGAGCTGTTTTTT. Protein sequence: CASSSVGVTGGNTGELFF.

This chain joins TRBV25-1 and TRBJ1-2, with D possibly matching TRBD1 (5 bases). V dropped 5 bases and J dropped 7 bases, with 23 bases sitting between them. The CDR3 runs to 16 residues. Looked up from germline, CDR1 is MGHDK and CDR2 is SYGVNS. Here the CDR3 reads CASSPRIGGSIGGYTF. CDR3 nucleotide sequence: TGTGCCAGCAGTCCTCGAATCGGGGGATCGATTGGTGGCTACACCTTC.

The chain couples TRBV7-3 to TRBJ2-1; TRBD2 matches 8 bases. J lost 6 bases, V lost 5 bases, and 9 bases had no gene match. This CDR3 contains 15 residues. Germline-derived CDR1 and CDR2 are SGHTA and FQGTGA. The CDR3 coding sequence is TGTGCCAGCAGCGCGGGACTAGAAGTAATCAATGAGCAGTTCTTC. Translated, it gives CASSAGLEVINEQFF.

This clone came up a few times. The V and J genes are TRBV19 and TRBJ1-2; D is ambiguous. Deletions cut 2 bases from V and 4 bases from J, with 14 bases between. The CDR3 extends over 15 amino acids. Germline V gives CDR1 LNHDA, CDR2 SQIVND (reference sequence). In nucleotides, the CDR3 is TGTGCCAGTAGTATATATGGCACAGATTTCTATGGCTACACCTTC. This gives the protein CASSIYGTDFYGYTF. Complete variable domain (other parts from reference TRBV19 and TRBJ1-2): DGGITQSPKYLFRKEGQNVTLSCEQNLNHDAMYWYRQDPGQGLRLIYYSQIVNDFQKGDIAEGYSVSREKKESFPLTVTSAQKNPTAFYLCASSIYGTDFYGYTFGSGTRLTVV.

This clone was recorded once. The chain is built from TRBV12-5 and TRBJ2-4; 10 bases agree with TRBD1. The germline V gene has CDR1 LGHNT and CDR2 FRNRAP. This CDR3 contains 15 residues. The trim removed 1 base at V and 7 bases at J, leaving 4 bases unmatched. CDR3 residues: CASGLGQGALNIQYF. CDR3 DNA: TGTGCTAGTGGTTTGGGACAGGGGGCTTTGAACATTCAGTACTTC.

The gene calls are TRBV5-1 and TRBJ2-2, with 9 bases matching TRBD1. Germline CDR1 and CDR2: SGHRS and YFSETQ. V trimming: 4 bases; J trimming: 4 bases; junction bases outside the gene matches: 11. The CDR3 extends over 17 amino acids. CDR3 region: CASSRNPTGGVTGELFF. The CDR3 nucleotides are TGCGCCAGCAGCAGAAACCCGACAGGGGGGGTCACCGGGGAGCTGTTTTTT.

The chain is built from TRBV28 and TRBJ1-4; perhaps TRBD1 as D (6 bases). Trimming took off 6 bases at V and 0 bases at J, with 17 bases between the two ends. The V gene's germline CDR1 is MDHEN and CDR2 SYDVKM. This CDR3 has 17 amino acids. CDR3 bases: TGTGCCAGCAGCACAGTGGGGACAAGTGCAACTAATGAAAAACTGTTTTTT. It specifies CASSTVGTSATNEKLFF.

This clone has just a few counts. This rearrangement joins TRBV19 to TRBJ1-3; TRBD1 aligns across 10 bases. Germline V gives CDR1 LNHDA, CDR2 SQIVND (reference sequence). J gave up 5 bases and V 6 bases, and 4 bases lay outside the gene matches. The CDR3 loop spans 14 amino acids. In nucleotides, the CDR3 is TGTGCCAGTAGCCCGACAGGGGGCAGAAACACCATATATTTT. This gives the protein CASSPTGGRNTIYF. Full variable domain (outside the CDR3, taken from reference TRBV19 and TRBJ1-3): DGGITQSPKYLFRKEGQNVTLSCEQNLNHDAMYWYRQDPGQGLRLIYYSQIVNDFQKGDIAEGYSVSREKKESFPLTVTSAQKNPTAFYLCASSPTGGRNTIYFGEGSWLTVV.

V gene TRBV3-1 (or the pseudogene TRBV3-2) combines with J gene TRBJ1-6, with D maybe TRBD1 (6 bases). The germline CDR1 and CDR2 sequences are LGHDT and YNNKEL (reference sequence). V was shortened by 0 bases and J by 7 bases, with 13 bases between the two germline ends. CDR3 size: 16 residues. The chain's CDR3 is CASSQDSGTRNSPLHF. In DNA, the CDR3 is TGTGCCAGCAGCCAAGACTCCGGGACAAGAAATTCACCCCTCCACTTT.

The genes are TRBV5-1 and TRBJ2-2; TRBD2 might be the D (6 bases). This CDR3 has 16 residues. The V end was cut by 0 bases, the J end by 2 bases, with 11 bases between. Germline assignment: CDR1 SGHRS and CDR2 YFSETQ. The CDR3 sequence: CASSLVLGGNTGELFF. The CDR3 region has the DNA TGCGCCAGCAGCTTGGTGCTGGGAGGTAACACCGGGGAGCTGTTTTTT.

The rearrangement joins TRBV11-2 to TRBJ1-2, with 8 bases that match TRBD1. This CDR3 spans 16 amino acids. The junction had 14 bases not matched to a gene; V was cut back by 7 bases and J by 4 bases. Germline values: CDR1 SGHAT, CDR2 FQNNGV. In DNA, the CDR3 is TGTGCCAGCAATCTTAGACAGGGGAGCTATGCCTATGGCTACACCTTC. Its translation is CASNLRQGSYAYGYTF.

The chain joins TRBV20-1 to TRBJ1-2; 7 bases line up with TRBD1. Germline loops: CDR1 DFQATT, CDR2 SNEGSKA (reference sequence). With 3 bases clipped from V and 2 bases from J, the junction kept 6 bases outside the gene matches. This CDR3 region has 14 residues. This CDR3 reads CSASPDRVNYGYTF. Written as DNA, the CDR3 is TGCAGTGCTAGTCCCGACAGGGTGAACTATGGCTACACCTTC.

This chain joins TRBV5-1 and TRBJ1-6; 8 positions agree with TRBD1. The germline V gene has CDR1 SGHRS and CDR2 YFSETQ. CDR3 length: 16 amino acids. V was pared by 3 bases and J by 1 base, with 3 bases of the junction left unmatched. The CDR3 protein is CASSSGGQSYNSPLHF. The CDR3, as DNA: TGCGCCAGCAGCTCAGGGGGCCAGTCCTATAATTCACCCCTCCACTTT.

This chain's CDR3 is CASSGQDTNYGYTF. The CDR3 bases are TGTGCCAGCAGTGGACAGGACACTAACTATGGCTACACCTTC. The chain links TRBV2 to TRBJ1-2; D perhaps matches TRBD1 (6 bases). V lost 4 bases and J lost 0, with 9 bases in between. Germline loops: CDR1 SNHLY, CDR2 FYNNEI. This CDR3 is built from 14 residues.

This chain joins TRBV18 and TRBJ2-5, with D perhaps matching TRBD2 (5 bases). Trimming removed 4 bases at V and 5 bases at J, with 11 bases between. The CDR3 is 13 amino acids. In germline, CDR1 is KGHSH, CDR2 LQKENI. The CDR3 sequence: CASSREDWETQYF. The CDR3 DNA is TGTGCCAGCTCACGCGAGGACTGGGAGACCCAGTACTTC.

The rearrangement uses TRBV7-9 and TRBJ2-5, with D possibly being TRBD1 (5 bases). CDR3 length: 14 amino acids. Trimming cost V 1 base and J 5 bases, with 11 bases left between them. Germline V gene lookup returns CDR1 SEHNR and CDR2 FQNEAQ (reference sequence). CDR3 loop: CASSLGQGLETQYF. CDR3 sequence (DNA): TGTGCCAGCAGCTTAGGCCAGGGATTGGAGACCCAGTACTTC.

The chain combines TRBV7-9 with TRBJ1-2; 9 nucleotides align to TRBD1. This CDR3 region has 17 residues. V was pared by 5 bases and J by 4 bases, with 14 bases of the junction left unmatched. The germline V gene encodes CDR1 SEHNR and CDR2 FQNEAQ (reference sequence). The CDR3 DNA follows: TGTGCCAGCAGCGATACTGCGGACAGGGGAAATAGCTATGGCTACACCTTC. Translating gives CASSDTADRGNSYGYTF.

In this sample, this clone turned up a few times. The CDR3 is CASSQRVDKGAGDEQYF. DNA of the CDR3: TGCGCCAGCAGTCAGAGGGTTGACAAGGGGGCAGGGGACGAGCAGTACTTC. The V gene is TRBV23-1, the J gene TRBJ2-7; 7 bases are shared with TRBD1. TRBV23-1 is an ORF, and what it does is uncertain. The CDR3 is 17 amino acids. V lost 3 bases and J lost 5; bases outside the gene matches: 16.

This clone has a handful of counts. V usage is TRBV6-5 and J usage is TRBJ2-7, with TRBD1 identical over 7 bases. Germline V gene lookup returns CDR1 MNHEY and CDR2 SVGAGI. This CDR3 contains 14 residues. V lost 6 bases to trimming and J lost 7 bases; unmatched junction nucleotides: 12. CDR3 loop: CASSPGTVTTEQYF. In nucleotides, the CDR3 is TGTGCCAGCAGCCCCGGGACAGTCACTACGGAGCAGTACTTC.

The chain couples TRBV4-1 to TRBJ1-1, with TRBD1 identical over 10 bases. The CDR3 has 17 residues. V gave up 0 bases and J gave up 5 bases; unmatched junction bases: 9. Germline V gene sequence: CDR1 MGHRA, CDR2 YSYEKL. The CDR3 DNA sequence: TGCGCCAGCAGCCAAGACCGGGACAGGGGTTTGAGGACTGAAGCTTTCTTT. Its translation: CASSQDRDRGLRTEAFF.

V is TRBV5-1 and J is TRBJ2-3, with D hard to call. The germline V gene has CDR1 SGHRS and CDR2 YFSETQ. This CDR3 contains 16 residues. Trimming removed 2 bases at V and 0 bases at J, with 13 bases between. The CDR3 here is CASSFRRGSSTDTQYF. The DNA of the CDR3 is TGCGCCAGCAGCTTTCGGCGCGGTTCTAGCACAGATACGCAGTATTTT.

This clone was observed once. The chain is built from TRBV11-2 and TRBJ1-5; 7 bases align to TRBD1. CDR3 length: 16 residues. Germline CDR1 is SGHAT and CDR2 is FQNNGV. V lost 5 bases, J lost 7 bases, and 14 bases stayed unmatched. The CDR3 region has the DNA TGTGCCAGCAGCGAAGTAGGGGGCCCAATGGGGCAGCCCCAGCATTTT. It codes for CASSEVGGPMGQPQHF.